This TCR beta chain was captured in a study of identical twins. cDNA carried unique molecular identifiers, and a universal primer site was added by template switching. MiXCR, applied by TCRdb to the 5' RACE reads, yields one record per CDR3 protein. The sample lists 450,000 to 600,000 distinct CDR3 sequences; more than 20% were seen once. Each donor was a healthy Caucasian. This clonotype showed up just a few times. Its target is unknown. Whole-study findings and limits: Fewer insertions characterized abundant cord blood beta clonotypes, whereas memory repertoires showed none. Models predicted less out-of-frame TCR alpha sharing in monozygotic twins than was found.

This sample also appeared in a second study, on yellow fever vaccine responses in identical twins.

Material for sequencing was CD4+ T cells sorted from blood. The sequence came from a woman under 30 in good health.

CDR3 bases: TGTGCCAGCAGCTCCTGGACTAGCGGGAGACCCTACAATGAGCAGTTCTTC. It specifies CASSSWTSGRPYNEQFF. J is TRBJ2-1 and V is TRBV11-2; TRBD2 agrees at 13 bases. Germline V gene lookup returns CDR1 SGHAT and CDR2 FQNNGV. CDR3 length: 17 amino acids. The V segment lost 4 bases and the J segment 2 bases; nucleotides outside the gene matches: 5.